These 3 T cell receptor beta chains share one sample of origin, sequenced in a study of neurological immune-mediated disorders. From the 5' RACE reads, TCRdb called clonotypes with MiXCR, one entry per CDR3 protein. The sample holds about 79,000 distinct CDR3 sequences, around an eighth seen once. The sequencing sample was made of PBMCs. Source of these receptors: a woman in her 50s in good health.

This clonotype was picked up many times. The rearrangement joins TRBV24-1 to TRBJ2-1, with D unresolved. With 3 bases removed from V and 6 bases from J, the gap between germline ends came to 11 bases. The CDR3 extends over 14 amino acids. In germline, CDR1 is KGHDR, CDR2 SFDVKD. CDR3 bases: TGTGCCACCAGTGATGGCTTTGTAAGCAATGAGCAGTTCTTC. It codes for CATSDGFVSNEQFF.

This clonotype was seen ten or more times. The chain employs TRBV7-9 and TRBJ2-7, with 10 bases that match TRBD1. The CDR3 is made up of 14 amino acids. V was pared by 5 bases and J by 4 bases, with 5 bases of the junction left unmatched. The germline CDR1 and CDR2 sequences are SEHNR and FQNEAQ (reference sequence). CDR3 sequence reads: CASSIRQGAYEQYF. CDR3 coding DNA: TGTGCCAGCAGCATTCGACAGGGGGCTTACGAGCAGTACTTC.

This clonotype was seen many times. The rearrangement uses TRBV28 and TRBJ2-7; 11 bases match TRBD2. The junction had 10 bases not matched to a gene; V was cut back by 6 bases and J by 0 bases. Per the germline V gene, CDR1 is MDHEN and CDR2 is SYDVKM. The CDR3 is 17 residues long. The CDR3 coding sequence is TGTGCCAGCAGCGGACTAGCGGGCACAAAATACTCCTACGAGCAGTACTTC. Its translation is CASSGLAGTKYSYEQYF.